These 30 T cell receptor beta chains were sequenced from one sample in a study of graft-versus-host responses after intestinal transplantation. Some clones are missing from TCRdb's copy, which holds only in-frame ones; the method was immunoSEQ multiplex PCR. The data contain approximately 24,000 clones, 90% to 95% of them singletons. Specimen: PBMCs, collected 39 to 40 days after intestinal transplant. These receptor sequences come from a human patient who received an intestinal transplant, so some T cells may come from the graft donor.

This clone has a single count. This sequence joins TRBV5-1 and TRBJ1-1; D gene uncertain. CDR1 SGHRS and CDR2 YFSETQ come from the germline V gene. This CDR3 contains 13 residues. Trimming pared 1 base from V and 5 bases from J, leaving 9 bases between. The CDR3 here is CASSLLGFTEAFF. The CDR3, as DNA: TGCGCCAGCAGCTTGCTGGGTTTTACTGAAGCTTTCTTT.

The V call is TRBV14, the J call TRBJ2-7; 9 positions agree with TRBD1. The CDR3 is 16 amino acids. CDR1 is SGHDN, CDR2 FVKESK, per germline. J was trimmed by 5 bases and V by 1 base; bases with no gene match: 9. The DNA for the CDR3 is TGTGCCAGCAGCCAAGTGGGACAGGGTCTAGTCCACGAGCAGTACTTC. This codes for CASSQVGQGLVHEQYF. Complete variable domain (other parts from reference TRBV14 and TRBJ2-7): EAGVTQFPSHSVIEKGQTVTLRCDPISGHDNLYWYRRVMGKEIKFLLHFVKESKQDESGMPNNRFLAERTGGTYSTLKVQPAELEDSGVYFCASSQVGQGLVHEQYFGPGTRLTVT.

The V gene is TRBV7-8, the J gene TRBJ2-5, with unresolved D. The end of the DNA fits TRBJ2-7 better, so the J call may be wrong. CDR1 and CDR2 from the germline V gene are SGHVS and FQNEAQ. This CDR3 comprises 12 residues. Here the CDR3 reads CASSLVSYEQYF. The CDR3 nucleotides are TGTGCCAGCAGCTTAGTTTCCTACGAGCAGTACTTC.

The J gene is TRBJ1-1, the V gene TRBV7-2; D gene unclear. The V end was cut by 2 bases, the J end by 8 bases, with 18 bases between. This CDR3 is 15 amino acids long. Germline CDR1 SGHTA, CDR2 FQGNSA. The CDR3 sequence is CASSLSQITWEEAFF. CDR3 DNA sequence: TGTGCCAGCAGCTTAAGTCAGATAACCTGGGAGGAAGCTTTCTTT.

The V call is TRBV5-4, the J call TRBJ2-5; D tentatively fits TRBD1 or TRBD2 (6 bases each). Germline lookup yields CDR1 SGHNT and CDR2 YYREEE (reference sequence). The CDR3 contains 15 residues. The V end lost 4 bases, the J end lost 2 bases, and 15 bases lay between the germline ends. The CDR3 here is CASSPGGRAQETQYF. CDR3 DNA: TGTGCCAGCAGCCCCGGGGGCAGGGCACAAGAGACCCAGTACTTC.

This rearrangement joins TRBV9 to TRBJ2-1; 12 nucleotides agree with TRBD2. The CDR3 totals 16 residues. From germline, CDR1 is SGDLS and CDR2 YYNGEE. The V and J ends lost 0 bases and 10 bases, in that order; junction bases with no gene match: 8. CDR3 amino acids: CASSVASGRAGVEQFF. CDR3 coding DNA: TGTGCCAGCAGCGTAGCTAGCGGGAGGGCCGGGGTCGAGCAGTTCTTC.

Concerning this clone: Different DNA sequences within this sample yield the same CDR3. The genes are TRBV29-1 and TRBJ1-1; D ambiguous. CDR3 length: 11 residues. V was clipped by 8 bases and J by 7 bases, with 14 bases between them. CDR1 and CDR2 from the germline V gene are SQVTM and ANQGSEA. In DNA, the CDR3 is TGCAGCATCAATCCCCTCGATGAAGCTTTCTTT. Translated, it gives CSINPLDEAFF.

In the case of this clone: The germline gene is not matched at one end of the junction; a read error may be the cause. The chain is built from TRBV7-8 and TRBJ2-4, with 10 bases matching TRBD2. Per germline, CDR1 SGHVS and CDR2 FQNEAQ. There are 18 residues in the CDR3. CDR3 DNA: TGTGCCAGCAGCTTACGGATAGCGGGAGGAGGGGCCAAAAACATTCAGTGCTTC. Translation: CASSLRIAGGGAKNIQCF.

The chain uses TRBV25-1 and TRBJ2-4; D gene unclear. The V end lost 2 bases, the J end lost 3 bases, and 5 bases lay between the germline ends. The CDR3 covers 13 residues. The germline V gene has CDR1 MGHDK and CDR2 SYGVNS. CDR3 coding DNA: TGTGCCAGCAGTGAAGAGAACAAAAACATTCAGTACTTC. Its protein product is CASSEENKNIQYF.

The chain links TRBV6-1 to TRBJ2-1, with D possibly being TRBD1 or TRBD2 (5 bases each). Germline CDR1 reads MNHNS; CDR2 reads SASEGT. This CDR3 has 15 amino acids. V lost 7 bases and J lost 2, with 15 bases in between. The CDR3 reads CASTEVGHPYNEQFF. The CDR3 DNA reads TGTGCCAGCACGGAGGTAGGACACCCCTACAATGAGCAGTTCTTC.

The V and J genes are TRBV6-1 and TRBJ2-7; D might be TRBD2 (6 bases). CDR1 and CDR2 from the germline V gene are MNHNS and SASEGT. The CDR3 is made up of 15 amino acids. The V gene lost 5 bases and the J gene lost 1 base, with 15 bases spanning the gap. This CDR3 is CASSPEAGPSYEQYF. CDR3 coding DNA: TGTGCCAGCAGTCCCGAAGCGGGCCCGTCCTACGAGCAGTACTTC.

The rearrangement uses TRBV21-1 and TRBJ2-5. TRBV21-1 is marked as a pseudogene. There are 16 residues in the CDR3. Written as DNA, the CDR3 is TGTGCCAGCAGCCCCACAAAGGGACCGATGCAAGAGACCCAGTACTTC. Its protein is CASSPTKGPMQETQYF.

This clone turned up a few times. The chain uses TRBV5-5 and TRBJ2-3; 7 nucleotides align to TRBD1. With 0 bases clipped from V and 5 bases from J, the junction kept 3 bases outside the gene matches. Germline assignment: CDR1 SGHKS and CDR2 YYEKEE (reference sequence). This CDR3 comprises 14 residues. The CDR3 coding sequence is TGTGCCAGCAGCTTGGGACAGGGTGGAGATACGCAGTATTTT. Protein: CASSLGQGGDTQYF.

The CDR3 DNA reads as TGCAGCGTTGTGGGCTCCTGGAACTACGAGCAGTACTTC. This sequence encodes CSVVGSWNYEQYF. The rearrangement uses TRBV29-1 and TRBJ2-7, with D hard to call. This CDR3 has 13 amino acids. V was clipped by 4 bases and J by 3 bases, with 13 bases between them. CDR1 SQVTM and CDR2 ANQGSEA come from the germline V gene.

This chain joins TRBV7-2 and TRBJ2-5, with D maybe TRBD2 (6 bases). Germline CDR1 SGHTA, CDR2 FQGNSA. The CDR3 covers 15 residues. V lost 5 bases and J lost 4, with 17 bases in between. The CDR3 reads CASSVEGLRPETQYF. Here the CDR3 DNA reads TGTGCCAGCAGCGTTGAGGGACTTCGCCCAGAGACCCAGTACTTC.

J is TRBJ1-3 and V is TRBV15, with D uncertain. This CDR3 is built from 15 residues. V was trimmed by 3 bases and J by 1 base, leaving 10 bases between them. Per the germline V gene, CDR1 is LNHNV and CDR2 is YYDKDF (reference sequence). CDR3 in DNA: TGTGCCACCAGCAGGCAAGACATTTCTGGAAACACCATATATTTT. As protein: CATSRQDISGNTIYF.

Here the CDR3 reads CASSLDSSYNEQFF. The CDR3 nucleotides read TGCGCCAGCAGCTTGGACAGCTCCTACAATGAGCAGTTCTTC. The chain couples TRBV5-1 to TRBJ2-1; D is unresolved. V lost 0 bases and J 0 bases, leaving 4 bases between the germline ends. Germline values: CDR1 SGHRS, CDR2 YFSETQ. CDR3 size: 14 residues.

The chain carries TRBV6-5 and TRBJ2-1; TRBD1 is a possible D gene (5 bases). Germline V gene sequence: CDR1 MNHEY, CDR2 SVGAGI. The CDR3 loop spans 13 amino acids. V was clipped by 2 bases and J by 6 bases, with 8 bases between them. The CDR3 spells CASSYGQGNEQFF. In DNA, the CDR3 is TGTGCCAGCAGTTACGGCCAGGGCAATGAGCAGTTCTTC.

This chain joins TRBV19 and TRBJ2-5, with 8 bases that match TRBD1. The J call is doubtful: the DNA matches TRBJ2-7 better. Germline loops: CDR1 LNHDA, CDR2 SQIVND (reference sequence). The CDR3 extends over 16 amino acids. CDR3 bases: TGTGCCAGTAGTATGTGCGGGACAGGTAGCTCCTACGAGCAGTACTTC. Protein product: CASSMCGTGSSYEQYF.

Worth noting for this clone: Within the sample, other DNA sequences also encode this same CDR3. The chain recombines TRBV7-9 with TRBJ2-3; perhaps TRBD2 as D (6 bases). From germline, CDR1 is SEHNR and CDR2 FQNEAQ (reference sequence). V gave up 3 bases and J gave up 0 bases, with 19 bases separating them. The CDR3 contains 18 residues. In DNA, the CDR3 is TGTGCCAGCAGCTTGACCGCCTGGGCGGGGTCTAGCACAGATACGCAGTATTTT. Amino acids: CASSLTAWAGSSTDTQYF.

V gene TRBV6-1 combines with J gene TRBJ2-7; D gene unclear. Between the trimmed V and J ends, which lost 8 bases and 7 bases, there was a span of 15 bases. The CDR3 has 12 amino acids. Germline-derived CDR1 and CDR2 are MNHNS and SASEGT. The CDR3 bases are TGTGCCAGCGATTATAACTCCTGGGAGCAGTACTTC. This translates into CASDYNSWEQYF.

V usage is TRBV29-1 and J usage is TRBJ2-2, with D perhaps matching TRBD1 (7 bases). The CDR3 is 16 amino acids. V lost 1 base to trimming and J lost 8 bases, with 20 bases between them. Germline CDR1 and CDR2: SQVTM and ANQGSEA. The CDR3 DNA reads as TGCAGCGTTGAAGCGTTAAGGGGGCGGGGACCAGGGGAGCTGTTTTTT. It specifies CSVEALRGRGPGELFF.

J is TRBJ1-1 and V is TRBV6-1; 9 bases agree with TRBD1. The trim removed 4 bases at V and 5 bases at J, leaving 5 bases unmatched. The CDR3 runs to 14 residues. Germline CDR1 and CDR2: MNHNS and SASEGT. The CDR3 sequence is CASSGTGELTEAFF. The CDR3 DNA sequence: TGTGCCAGCAGTGGGACAGGGGAATTAACTGAAGCTTTCTTT.

The V gene is TRBV5-1, the J gene TRBJ2-7; D not resolved. From germline, CDR1 is SGHRS and CDR2 YFSETQ. V lost 4 bases and J lost 1, with 6 bases in between. CDR3 length equals 12 residues. CDR3 region: CASSAPSYEQYF. In nucleotides, the CDR3 is TGCGCCAGCAGCGCCCCATCCTACGAGCAGTACTTC.

The V and J genes are TRBV11-2 and TRBJ2-5, with 14 bases aligning to TRBD2. The CDR3 runs to 16 residues. The J segment lost 3 bases and the V segment lost 5 bases, leaving 5 bases of the junction unmatched. Germline V gene data show CDR1 as SGHAT and CDR2 as FQNNGV. The CDR3 DNA is TGTGCCAGCAGCGCGGGACTAGCGGGAGCGGAAGAGACCCAGTACTTC. This encodes CASSAGLAGAEETQYF.

This clone was counted once. This rearrangement joins TRBV11-2 to TRBJ1-1, with TRBD1 matching 7 bases. Germline values: CDR1 SGHAT, CDR2 FQNNGV. This CDR3 region has 15 residues. The junction had 10 bases not matched to a gene; V was cut back by 5 bases and J by 4 bases. DNA for the CDR3: TGTGCCAGCAGCCCGTTACAGGGGAAAGGCACTGAAGCTTTCTTT. It encodes CASSPLQGKGTEAFF.

The chain employs TRBV27 and TRBJ2-5; 7 bases are shared with TRBD1. The end of the DNA fits TRBJ2-7 better, so the J call may be wrong. Per germline, CDR1 MNHEY and CDR2 SMNVEV (reference sequence). The length of the CDR3 is 13 residues. The CDR3 protein is CASSSPGGDEQYF. CDR3 coding DNA: TGTGCCAGCAGTTCCCCAGGGGGAGACGAGCAGTACTTC.

This chain links TRBV6-5 with TRBJ2-5; D is possibly TRBD2 (6 bases). This CDR3 has 14 residues. Trimming removed 2 bases from V and 4 bases from J, with 11 bases in between. The germline gives CDR1 MNHEY, CDR2 SVGAGI. This CDR3 is CASSYPASAETQYF. As DNA, the CDR3 is TGTGCCAGCAGTTACCCGGCTAGCGCAGAGACCCAGTACTTC.

The rearrangement uses TRBV28 and TRBJ2-7; D tentatively reads TRBD1 or TRBD2 (5 bases each). V was clipped by 3 bases and J by 5 bases, with 20 bases between them. CDR3 length: 16 residues. Germline V CDR1 and CDR2: MDHEN, SYDVKM. The CDR3: CASSFPADRRDHEQYF. The CDR3 nucleotides are TGTGCCAGCAGTTTTCCCGCTGACCGAAGGGACCACGAGCAGTACTTC. Combining the CDR3 with reference TRBV28 and TRBJ2-7 gives the whole variable domain DVKVTQSSRYLVKRTGEKVFLECVQDMDHENMFWYRQDPGLGLRLIYFSYDVKMKEKGDIPEGYSVSREKKERFSLILESASTNQTSMYLCASSFPADRRDHEQYFGPGTRLTVT.

This clone has only a few counts. This sequence joins TRBV11-2 and TRBJ2-5, with unresolved D. Trimming cost V 0 bases and J 0 bases, with 8 bases left between them. Germline loops: CDR1 SGHAT, CDR2 FQNNGV. CDR3 length equals 15 residues. As DNA, the CDR3 is TGTGCCAGCAGCTTAGAGTACGGCAACCAAGAGACCCAGTACTTC. It encodes CASSLEYGNQETQYF.